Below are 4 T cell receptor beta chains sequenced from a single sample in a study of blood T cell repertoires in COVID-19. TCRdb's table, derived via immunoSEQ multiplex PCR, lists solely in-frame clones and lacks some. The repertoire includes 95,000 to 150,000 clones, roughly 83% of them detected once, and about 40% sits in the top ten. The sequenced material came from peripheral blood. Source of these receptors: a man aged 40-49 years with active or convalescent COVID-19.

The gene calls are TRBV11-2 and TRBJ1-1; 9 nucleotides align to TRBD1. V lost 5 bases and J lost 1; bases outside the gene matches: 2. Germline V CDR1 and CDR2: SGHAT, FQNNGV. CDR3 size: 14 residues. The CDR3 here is CASSTGQGNTEAFF. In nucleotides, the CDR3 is TGTGCCAGCAGCACGGGACAGGGGAACACTGAAGCTTTCTTT.

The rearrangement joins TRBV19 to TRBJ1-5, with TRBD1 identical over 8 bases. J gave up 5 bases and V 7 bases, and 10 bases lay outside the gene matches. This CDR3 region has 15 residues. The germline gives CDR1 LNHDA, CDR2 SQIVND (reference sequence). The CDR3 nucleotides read TGTGCCAGTACCGGACAGGGCTTTTCGTATCAGCCCCAGCATTTT. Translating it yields CASTGQGFSYQPQHF.

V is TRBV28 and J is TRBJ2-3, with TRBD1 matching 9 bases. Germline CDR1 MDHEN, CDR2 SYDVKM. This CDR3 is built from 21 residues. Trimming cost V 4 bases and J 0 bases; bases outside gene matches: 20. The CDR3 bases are TGTGCCAGCAGTTCTACCGTGGGGACAGGGACATCTGGGTTTAGCACAGATACGCAGTATTTT. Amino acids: CASSSTVGTGTSGFSTDTQYF.

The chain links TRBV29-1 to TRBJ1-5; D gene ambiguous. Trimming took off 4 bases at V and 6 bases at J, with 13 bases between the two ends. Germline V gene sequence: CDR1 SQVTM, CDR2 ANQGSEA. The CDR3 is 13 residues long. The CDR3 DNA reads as TGCAGCGTTGTCGGCGGGTCTGGTCAGCCCCAGCATTTT. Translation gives CSVVGGSGQPQHF.